These 7 T cell receptor beta chains came from one sample sequenced in a study of cytomegalovirus exposure and HLA in healthy donors. The data were produced by immunoSEQ multiplex PCR, yet TCRdb's version contains in-frame clones alone and is incomplete. The profile shows 150,000 to 200,000 clones, around 86% of them singletons. What was sequenced was PBMCs. These receptors were obtained from a woman aged 18-29 years in good health and CMV-seronegative.

The gene calls are TRBV6-1 and TRBJ1-1; D not certain. V was clipped by 5 bases and J by 7 bases, with 14 bases between them. Germline V gene data show CDR1 as MNHNS and CDR2 as SASEGT. This CDR3 is 13 amino acids long. CDR3 DNA sequence: TGTGCCAGCAGTCTCTTTCTTACGGGTGAAGCTTTCTTT. It yields the protein CASSLFLTGEAFF.

This clone showed up just once. J is TRBJ2-5 and V is TRBV7-6, with D tentatively TRBD2 (6 bases). V was clipped by 1 base and J by 10 bases, with 16 bases between them. The germline gives CDR1 SGHVS, CDR2 FNYEAQ. The CDR3 runs to 14 residues. The CDR3 sequence is CASSLGEVELSQYF. The CDR3 DNA reads TGTGCCAGCAGCTTAGGGGAGGTCGAGTTGAGCCAGTACTTC.

The gene calls are TRBV25-1 and TRBJ1-2; D is perhaps TRBD1 (5 bases). Germline CDR1 is MGHDK and CDR2 is SYGVNS. CDR3 length: 14 amino acids. V lost 2 bases to trimming and J lost 5 bases, with 12 bases between them. For the CDR3, the DNA is TGTGCCAGCAGTGAAGCAGGGCGATTATATGGCTACACCTTC. Translating gives CASSEAGRLYGYTF.

V is TRBV19 and J is TRBJ2-1; TRBD2 is a possible D gene (6 bases). The CDR3 is 15 amino acids. Germline CDR1 and CDR2: LNHDA and SQIVND (reference sequence). Deletions cut 3 bases from V and 2 bases from J, with 11 bases between. CDR3: CASSIETRAYNEQFF. The CDR3 nucleotides are TGTGCCAGTAGTATTGAGACTAGAGCCTACAATGAGCAGTTCTTC.

V gene TRBV28 combines with J gene TRBJ2-6, with TRBD1 matching 10 bases. Germline CDR1 MDHEN, CDR2 SYDVKM. J lost 2 bases, V lost 4 bases, and 8 bases had no gene match. The CDR3 runs 18 residues. CDR3: CASSSPGDRGPGANVLTF. The CDR3 DNA reads TGTGCCAGCAGTTCGCCGGGAGACAGGGGGCCTGGGGCCAACGTCCTGACTTTC.

CDR3 DNA sequence: TGTGCCAGCAGCTTAGACCTGGGGACAGACGAGACCCAGTACTTC. Amino acid sequence: CASSLDLGTDETQYF. V is TRBV7-9 and J is TRBJ2-5; 7 bases match TRBD1. This CDR3 comprises 15 residues. Trimming cost V 1 base and J 5 bases; bases outside gene matches: 7. Germline V gene lookup returns CDR1 SEHNR and CDR2 FQNEAQ (reference sequence). Combining the CDR3 with reference TRBV7-9 and TRBJ2-5 gives the whole variable domain DTGVSQNPRHKITKRGQNVTFRCDPISEHNRLYWYRQTLGQGPEFLTYFQNEAQLEKSRLLSDRFSAERPKGSFSTLEIQRTEQGDSAMYLCASSLDLGTDETQYFGPGTRLLVL.

V usage is TRBV5-6 and J usage is TRBJ1-2, with a weak D call TRBD1 (5 bases). Germline loops: CDR1 SGHDT, CDR2 YYEEEE. V lost 1 base to trimming and J lost 2 bases, with 15 bases between them. The length of the CDR3 is 16 residues. CDR3 amino acids: CASSLLGAGRNYGYTF. CDR3 nucleotide sequence: TGTGCCAGCAGCTTGCTAGGGGCAGGGCGCAACTATGGCTACACCTTC. Full variable domain (remainder filled in from reference TRBV5-6 and TRBJ1-2): DAGVTQSPTHLIKTRGQQVTLRCSPKSGHDTVSWYQQALGQGPQFIFQYYEEEERQRGNFPDRFSGHQFPNYSSELNVNALLLGDSALYLCASSLLGAGRNYGYTFGSGTRLTVV.